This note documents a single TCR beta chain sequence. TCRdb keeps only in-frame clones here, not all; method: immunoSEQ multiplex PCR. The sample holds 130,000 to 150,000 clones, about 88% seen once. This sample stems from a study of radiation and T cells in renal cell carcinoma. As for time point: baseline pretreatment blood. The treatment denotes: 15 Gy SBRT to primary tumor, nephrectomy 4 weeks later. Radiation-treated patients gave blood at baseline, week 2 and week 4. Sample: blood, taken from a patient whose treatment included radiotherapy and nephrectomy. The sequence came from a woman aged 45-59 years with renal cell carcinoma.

The CDR3 loop reads CASSVRDGPYNEQFF. CDR3 nucleotide sequence: TGTGCCAGCAGCGTCAGGGACGGACCTTACAATGAGCAGTTCTTC. This sequence joins TRBV7-2 and TRBJ2-1; D is tentatively TRBD1 or TRBD2 (5 bases each). CDR1 and CDR2 from the germline V gene are SGHTA and FQGNSA. The CDR3 runs 15 residues. Trimming removed 5 bases from V and 4 bases from J, with 15 bases in between. The variable domain in full, with the rest retrieved from reference TRBV7-2 and TRBJ2-1, is GAGVSQSPSNKVTEKGKDVELRCDPISGHTALYWYRQSLGQGLEFLIYFQGNSAPDKSGLPSDRFSAERTGGSVSTLTIQRTQQEDSAVYLCASSVRDGPYNEQFFGPGTRLTVL.